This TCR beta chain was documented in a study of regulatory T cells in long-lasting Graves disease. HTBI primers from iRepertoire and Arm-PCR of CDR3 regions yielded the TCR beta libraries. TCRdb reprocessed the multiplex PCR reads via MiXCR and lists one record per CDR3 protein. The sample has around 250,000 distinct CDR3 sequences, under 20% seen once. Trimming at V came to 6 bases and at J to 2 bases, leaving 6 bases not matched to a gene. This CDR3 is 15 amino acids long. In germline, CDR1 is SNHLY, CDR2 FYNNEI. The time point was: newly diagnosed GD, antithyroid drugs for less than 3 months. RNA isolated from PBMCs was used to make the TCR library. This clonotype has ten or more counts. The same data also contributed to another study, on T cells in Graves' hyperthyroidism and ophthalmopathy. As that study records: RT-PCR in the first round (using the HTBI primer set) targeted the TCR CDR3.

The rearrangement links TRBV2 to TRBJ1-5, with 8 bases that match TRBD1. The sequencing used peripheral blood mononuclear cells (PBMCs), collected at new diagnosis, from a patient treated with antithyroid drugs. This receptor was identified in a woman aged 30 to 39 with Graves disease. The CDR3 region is CASRGQGQGNQPQHF. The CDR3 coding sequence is TGTGCCAGCAGAGGACAGGGACAAGGCAATCAGCCCCAGCATTTT. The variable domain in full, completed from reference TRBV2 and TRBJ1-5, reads EPEVTQTPSHQVTQMGQEVILRCVPISNHLYFYWYRQILGQKVEFLVSFYNNEISEKSEIFDDQFSVERPDGSNFTLKIRSTKLEDSAMYFCASRGQGQGNQPQHFGDGTRLSIL.